Presented here are 10 T cell receptor beta chains from one specimen sequenced in a study of blood T cells in healthy people across ages. Using a J-beta primer mix together with a sample-barcoded 5' primer, a second PCR was run for roughly 6 to 12 cycles. Using its own MiXCR run on the 5' RACE reads, TCRdb lists one record per CDR3 protein. The repertoire includes 630,000 or so distinct CDR3 sequences, 32% of them detected once, and 15% sits in the top ten. Specimen: blood. Receptors were obtained from a woman older than 75 in good health.

This clonotype was detected ten times or more. The rearrangement uses TRBV2 and TRBJ1-2; 8 positions agree with TRBD1. CDR1 is SNHLY and CDR2 is FYNNEI in the germline V gene. J was trimmed by 7 bases and V by 2 bases; bases with no gene match: 6. There are 14 residues in the CDR3. The CDR3 protein is CASSERTGFIGYTF. CDR3 nucleotides: TGTGCCAGCAGTGAACGGACAGGGTTTATTGGCTACACCTTC.

This clonotype was observed a few times. The rearrangement joins TRBV27 to TRBJ2-3; D not resolved. Per germline, CDR1 MNHEY and CDR2 SMNVEV (reference sequence). CDR3 length: 15 amino acids. The V end lost 7 bases, the J end lost 4 bases, and 18 bases lay between the germline ends. This CDR3 reads CASNPAPYPADTQYF. The DNA for the CDR3 is TGTGCCAGCAATCCGGCCCCCTATCCCGCAGATACGCAGTATTTT.

This clonotype appeared once. The chain has TRBV7-9 and TRBJ2-4; TRBD1 matches 9 bases. The germline gives CDR1 SEHNR, CDR2 FQNEAQ (reference sequence). V was clipped by 2 bases and J by 2 bases; unmatched bases: 4. The CDR3 runs to 16 residues. This chain's CDR3 is CASSLTGTGTKNIQYF. The CDR3 region has the DNA TGTGCCAGCAGCTTAACGGGGACAGGGACCAAAAACATTCAGTACTTC.

The CDR3 sequence: CASSPRGTANTEAFF. CDR3 coding DNA: TGTGCCAGCAGCCCCCGGGGGACAGCGAACACTGAAGCTTTCTTT. The rearrangement joins TRBV6-1 to TRBJ1-1; 7 bases align to TRBD1. The V gene end was trimmed by 6 bases and the J gene end by 1 base; junction bases not matched to a gene: 8. Germline values: CDR1 MNHNS, CDR2 SASEGT. The CDR3 extends over 15 amino acids.

The CDR3 DNA sequence: TGTGCCAGCAGTTACGGCGGGGGGCGCGTGAGGAACACTGAAGCTTTCTTT. It specifies CASSYGGGRVRNTEAFF. The V and J genes are TRBV6-6 and TRBJ1-1; tentatively, D is TRBD1 (6 bases). Trimming cost V 2 bases and J 1 base, with 17 bases left between them. Germline values: CDR1 MNHNY, CDR2 SVGAGI (reference sequence). There are 17 residues in the CDR3.

This clonotype has ten or more counts. The chain combines TRBV7-3 with TRBJ2-1; D perhaps matches TRBD1 (6 bases). Per the germline V gene, CDR1 is SGHTA and CDR2 is FQGTGA. This CDR3 has 16 residues. Trimming took off 2 bases at V and 5 bases at J, with 16 bases between the two ends. The CDR3 DNA follows: TGTGCCAGCAGCTTAGGGACATCCTCATCTCACAATGAGCAGTTCTTC. Translating it yields CASSLGTSSSHNEQFF.

This rearrangement joins TRBV10-3 to TRBJ1-1; D is unclear. The V end lost 6 bases, the J end lost 2 bases, and 19 bases lay between the germline ends. This CDR3 has 16 amino acids. The germline V gene encodes CDR1 ENHRY and CDR2 SYGVKD. The CDR3 sequence is CAIRGETRSLNTEAFF. CDR3 nucleotide sequence: TGTGCCATCAGGGGAGAGACACGGTCCCTTAACACTGAAGCTTTCTTT.

This clonotype was detected a few times. The DNA for the CDR3 is TGTGCCAGCAGCTTAGAGCTAGGGGGGGACACTGAAGCTTTCTTT. It translates to CASSLELGGDTEAFF. This rearrangement joins TRBV7-9 to TRBJ1-1; perhaps TRBD1 as D (6 bases). V shed 1 base and J shed 3 bases, with 12 bases lying between them. The length of the CDR3 is 15 residues. The V gene's germline CDR1 is SEHNR and CDR2 FQNEAQ (reference sequence).

Comment on this clonotype: A much larger clone is a single base away; this may be a read error. This chain links TRBV20-1 with TRBJ1-5; 9 bases agree with TRBD1. Germline CDR1 and CDR2: DFQATT and SNEGSKA (reference sequence). There are 12 residues in the CDR3. The CDR3 DNA sequence: TGCAGTGCAAGACAGGGGGGGCAGCCCCGGCATTTT. This translates into CSARQGGQPRHF.

The chain is built from TRBV6-5 and TRBJ2-7; D call uncertain. This CDR3 has 15 amino acids. V was trimmed by 2 bases and J by 7 bases, leaving 18 bases between them. Germline CDR1 MNHEY, CDR2 SVGAGI. The CDR3 region is CASSYRPAIINEQYF. CDR3 nucleotide sequence: TGTGCCAGCAGTTACAGGCCCGCAATAATCAATGAGCAGTACTTC.